A selection of T cell receptor beta chains follows, all from one sample in a study of shared T cell receptors in the human thymus. Data came from immunoSEQ multiplex PCR; TCRdb stores just in-frame clones and leaves some out. The table has hundreds of thousands of clones, over 75% seen once; the top ten hold around 0.01%. These data also featured in a second study, about human thymus T cells.

Sample: thymocytes. The receptor set was obtained from a boy younger than two with a congenital heart defect. The conserved cysteine and the conserved F or W are not part of the CDR3 here. Expanded clones are given a class, and other clones once, few, many or no size at all.

V gene	clone size	CDR3 protein
TRBV30	NA	AWSVEQIQETQY
TRBV28	NA	ASSLGGRVETQY
TRBV30	NA	AWSAAGTSGTLSYNEQF
TRBV9	NA	ASSAAGGWYEQY
TRBV14	NA	ASSRSQGDTEAF
TRBV27	few	ASSWRRYANTGELF
TRBV7-6	NA	ASSLVWQGGEKLF
TRBV6-1	NA	ASSAADTQY
TRBV30	NA	ASLVTGGRSYNEQF
TRBV4-1	NA	ASSQEIGELF
TRBV29-1	NA	SVGGDRGLF
TRBV4-2	NA	ASSQEARRLPANTGELF
TRBV30	NA	AWSETGGAAEAF
TRBV9	NA	ATNRVGEQY
TRBV25-1	NA	ASSPGGRGYGYT
TRBV7-9	NA	ASSLGVRGTGEKLF
TRBV6-6	NA	ASSSWTAHNTGELF
TRBV5-6	NA	ASSINRGGGNTIY
TRBV5-1	NA	ASSLEDRGPSYEQY
TRBV5-4	few	ASSLLFGGSGNEQF
TRBV25-1	NA	ASSPPGQTFSSGNTIY
TRBV19	NA	ASSRPGQAYEQY
TRBV5-1	once	ASSRSTGYRYEQY
TRBV9	NA	ASSVRSIQRENTGELF
TRBV18	NA	ASSPRRSGGTDTQY
TRBV5-5	NA	ASSLPSGREAGELF
TRBV11-3	NA	ASSPDGPNTEAF
TRBV10-1	NA	ASSDRQDTEAF
TRBV11-2	NA	ASSYSGGPNYGYT
TRBV11-3	NA	ASSLRRCPYNEQF
TRBV7-9	NA	ASSHETGRIYEQY
TRBV10-1	NA	ASSAVSGPSSYNEQF
TRBV4-2	NA	ASSQDRGPTYEQY
TRBV27	NA	ASKLGGMPYEQY
TRBV30	NA	AWSSPFPAYYNEQF
TRBV27	NA	ASKIRQGPYEQY
TRBV19	NA	ASSPGGDGNQPQH
TRBV5-1	NA	ASSFAFRYEQY
TRBV6-1	NA	ASTETSAADEQF
TRBV9	once	ASSGIRTAQPGGYT
TRBV5-6	NA	ASSLLSVGGDTEAF
TRBV28	NA	ASSSNPGTRYNEQF
TRBV18	once	ASSQGGLGEDNEQF
TRBV30	NA	AWRTDTEAF
TRBV2	NA	ASSAVGGASADTEAF
TRBV4-1	NA	ASSQDVPWQGAGNTIY
TRBV7-2	NA	ASSIDRSDEQF
TRBV4-3	NA	ASSRSSYNSGRSNEQF
TRBV4-1	NA	ASSQRGRADSDQPQH
TRBV15	NA	ATSPPVTQY
TRBV7-9	NA	ASSHMTANYGYT
TRBV4-1	NA	ASSPDATGQIYSNQPQH
TRBV10-3	NA	AIRPAGSSYEQY
TRBV1	NA	TRPQGQRYSNQPQH